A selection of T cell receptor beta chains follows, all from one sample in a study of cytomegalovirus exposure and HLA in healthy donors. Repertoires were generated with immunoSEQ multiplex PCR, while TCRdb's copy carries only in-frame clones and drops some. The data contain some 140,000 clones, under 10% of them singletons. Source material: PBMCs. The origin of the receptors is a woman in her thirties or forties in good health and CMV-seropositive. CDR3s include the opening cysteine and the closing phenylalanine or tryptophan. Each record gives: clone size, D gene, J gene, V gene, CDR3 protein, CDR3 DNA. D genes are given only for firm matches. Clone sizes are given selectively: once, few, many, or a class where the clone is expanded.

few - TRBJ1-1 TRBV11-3 CASSSTPVNTEAFF TGTGCCAGCAGCTCAACCCCAGTAAACACTGAAGCTTTCTTT
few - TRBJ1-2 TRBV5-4 CASSFPGSFSTYTF TGTGCCAGCAGCTTCCCCGGGTCCTTCTCTACCTACACCTTC
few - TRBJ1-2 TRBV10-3 CAISEAEYYGYTF TGTGCCATCAGTGAGGCGGAATACTATGGCTACACCTTC
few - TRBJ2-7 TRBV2 CASSEGTAYEQYF TGTGCCAGCAGTGAAGGGACAGCTTACGAGCAGTACTTC
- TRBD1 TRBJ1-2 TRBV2 CAGQGSVRGYTF TGTGCCGGACAGGGGAGTGTAAGGGGCTACACCTTC
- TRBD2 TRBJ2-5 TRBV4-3 CASSHGTSGGLETQYF TGCGCCAGCAGCCATGGGACTAGCGGGGGGCTAGAGACCCAGTACTTC
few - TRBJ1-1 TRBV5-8 CASSFLARLGAAFF TGTGCCAGCAGCTTTCTGGCCCGCCTGGGAGCGGCTTTCTTT
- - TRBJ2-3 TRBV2 CASSEALDLRGTQYF TGTGCCAGCAGTGAAGCGCTGGACCTCCGGGGTACGCAGTATTTT
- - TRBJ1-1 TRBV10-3 CAITSSGQNTEAFF TGTGCCATCACCTCGAGCGGCCAGAACACTGAAGCTTTCTTT
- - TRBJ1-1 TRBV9 CASSPTGNTEAFF TGTGCCAGCAGTCCTACAGGTAACACTGAAGCTTTCTTT